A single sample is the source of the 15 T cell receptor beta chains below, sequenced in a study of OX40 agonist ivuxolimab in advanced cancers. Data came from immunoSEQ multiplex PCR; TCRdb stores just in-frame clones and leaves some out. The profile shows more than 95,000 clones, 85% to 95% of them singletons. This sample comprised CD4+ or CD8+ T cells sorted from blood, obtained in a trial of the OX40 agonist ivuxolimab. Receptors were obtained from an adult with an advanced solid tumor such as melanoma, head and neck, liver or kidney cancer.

This CDR3 reads CASSFLRQGGAYEQYF. The CDR3 coding sequence is TGTGCCAGCAGTTTCCTGAGACAGGGGGGAGCCTACGAGCAGTACTTC. The V and J genes are TRBV27 and TRBJ2-7, with 9 positions matching TRBD1. The CDR3 length is 16 residues. CDR1 and CDR2 (germline): MNHEY, SMNVEV (reference sequence). The V segment lost 3 bases and the J segment 2 bases; nucleotides outside the gene matches: 8.

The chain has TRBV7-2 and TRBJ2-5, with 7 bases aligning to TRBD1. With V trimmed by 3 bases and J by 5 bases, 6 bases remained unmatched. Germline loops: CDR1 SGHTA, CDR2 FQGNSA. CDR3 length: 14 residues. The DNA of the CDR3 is TGTGCCAGCAGCTTCCGACAGGGTGCCGAGACCCAGTACTTC. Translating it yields CASSFRQGAETQYF.

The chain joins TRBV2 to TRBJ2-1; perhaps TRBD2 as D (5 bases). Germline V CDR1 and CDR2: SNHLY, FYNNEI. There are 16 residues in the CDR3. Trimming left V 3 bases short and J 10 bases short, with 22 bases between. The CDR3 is CASSDEGRPAREEQFF. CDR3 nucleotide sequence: TGTGCCAGCAGTGACGAAGGGCGACCCGCTCGGGAAGAGCAGTTCTTC.

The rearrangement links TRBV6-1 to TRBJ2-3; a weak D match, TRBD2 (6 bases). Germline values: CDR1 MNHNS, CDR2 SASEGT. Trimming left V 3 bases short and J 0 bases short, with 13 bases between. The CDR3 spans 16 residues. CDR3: CASSDRSSASTDTQYF. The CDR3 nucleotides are TGTGCCAGCAGTGACCGATCTAGCGCCAGCACAGATACGCAGTATTTT.

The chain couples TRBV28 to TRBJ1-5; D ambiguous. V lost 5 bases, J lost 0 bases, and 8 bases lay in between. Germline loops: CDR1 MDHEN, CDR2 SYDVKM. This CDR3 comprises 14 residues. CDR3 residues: CASSTANSNQPQHF. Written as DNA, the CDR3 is TGTGCCAGCAGTACCGCTAATAGCAATCAGCCCCAGCATTTT.

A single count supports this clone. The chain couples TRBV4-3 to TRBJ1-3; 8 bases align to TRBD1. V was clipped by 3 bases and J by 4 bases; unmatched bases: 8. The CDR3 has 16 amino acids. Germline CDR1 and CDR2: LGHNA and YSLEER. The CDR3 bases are TGCGCCAGCAGCCACCTGACAGGGGAAACGGGAAACACCATATATTTT. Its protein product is CASSHLTGETGNTIYF.

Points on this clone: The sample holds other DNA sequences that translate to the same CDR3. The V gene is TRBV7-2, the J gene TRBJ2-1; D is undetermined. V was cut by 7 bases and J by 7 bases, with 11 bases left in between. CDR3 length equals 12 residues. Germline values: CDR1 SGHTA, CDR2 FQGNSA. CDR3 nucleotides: TGTGCCAGCACCCTGGCTGGGAATGAGCAGTTCTTC. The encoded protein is CASTLAGNEQFF.

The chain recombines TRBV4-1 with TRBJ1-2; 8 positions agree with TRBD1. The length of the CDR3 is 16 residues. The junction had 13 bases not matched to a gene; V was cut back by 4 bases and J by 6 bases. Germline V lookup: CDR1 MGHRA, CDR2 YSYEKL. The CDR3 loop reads CASSRPGTTGDNGYTF. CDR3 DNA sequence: TGCGCCAGCAGCCGCCCGGGTACGACAGGGGACAATGGCTACACCTTC.

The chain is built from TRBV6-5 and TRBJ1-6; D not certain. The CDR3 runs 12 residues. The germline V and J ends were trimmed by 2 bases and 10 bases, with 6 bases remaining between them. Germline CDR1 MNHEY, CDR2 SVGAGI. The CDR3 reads CASSYLMSPLHF. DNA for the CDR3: TGTGCCAGCAGTTACCTCATGTCACCCCTCCACTTT.

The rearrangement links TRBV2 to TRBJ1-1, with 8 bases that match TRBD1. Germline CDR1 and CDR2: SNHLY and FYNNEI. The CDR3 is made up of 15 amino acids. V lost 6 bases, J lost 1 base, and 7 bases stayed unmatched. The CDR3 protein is CASSDRQGRNTEAFF. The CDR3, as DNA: TGTGCCAGCAGCGACAGACAGGGGAGGAACACTGAAGCTTTCTTT. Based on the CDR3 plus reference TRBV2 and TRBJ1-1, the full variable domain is EPEVTQTPSHQVTQMGQEVILRCVPISNHLYFYWYRQILGQKVEFLVSFYNNEISEKSEIFDDQFSVERPDGSNFTLKIRSTKLEDSAMYFCASSDRQGRNTEAFFGQGTRLTVV.

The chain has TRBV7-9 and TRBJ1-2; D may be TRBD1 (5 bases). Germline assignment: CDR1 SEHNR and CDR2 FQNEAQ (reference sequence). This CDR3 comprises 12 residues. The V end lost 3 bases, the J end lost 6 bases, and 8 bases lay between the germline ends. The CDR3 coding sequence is TGTGCCAGCAGCTTCGAGACAGATGGCTACACCTTC. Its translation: CASSFETDGYTF.

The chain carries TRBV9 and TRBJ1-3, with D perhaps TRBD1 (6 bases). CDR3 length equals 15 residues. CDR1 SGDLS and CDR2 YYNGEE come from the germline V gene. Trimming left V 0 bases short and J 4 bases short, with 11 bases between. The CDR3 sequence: CASSVAPGAGNTIYF. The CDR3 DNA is TGTGCCAGCAGCGTAGCTCCGGGGGCGGGAAACACCATATATTTT.

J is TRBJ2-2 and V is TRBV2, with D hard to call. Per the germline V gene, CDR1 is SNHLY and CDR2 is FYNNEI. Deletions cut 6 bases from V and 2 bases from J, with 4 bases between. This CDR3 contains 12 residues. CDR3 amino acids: CASSLNTGELFF. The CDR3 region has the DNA TGTGCCAGCAGCCTAAACACCGGGGAGCTGTTTTTT.

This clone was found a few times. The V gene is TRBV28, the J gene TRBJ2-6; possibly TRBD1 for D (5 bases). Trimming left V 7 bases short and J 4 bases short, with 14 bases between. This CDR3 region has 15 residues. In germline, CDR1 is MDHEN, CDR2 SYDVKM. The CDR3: CASTQQRTGANVLTF. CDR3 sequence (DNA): TGTGCCAGCACCCAACAACGGACAGGGGCCAACGTCCTGACTTTC. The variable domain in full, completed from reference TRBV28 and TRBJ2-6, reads DVKVTQSSRYLVKRTGEKVFLECVQDMDHENMFWYRQDPGLGLRLIYFSYDVKMKEKGDIPEGYSVSREKKERFSLILESASTNQTSMYLCASTQQRTGANVLTFGAGSRLTVL.

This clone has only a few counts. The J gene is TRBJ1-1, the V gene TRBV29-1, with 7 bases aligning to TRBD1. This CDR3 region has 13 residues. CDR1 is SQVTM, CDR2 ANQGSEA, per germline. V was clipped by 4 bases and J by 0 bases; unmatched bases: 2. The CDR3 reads CSVAGQLNTEAFF. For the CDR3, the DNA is TGCAGCGTTGCGGGACAGCTGAACACTGAAGCTTTCTTT.